A selection of T cell receptor beta chains follows, all from one sample in a study of identical twins. MiXCR, applied by TCRdb to the 5' RACE reads, yields one record per CDR3 protein. The sample includes 410,000 or so distinct CDR3 sequences, approximately 17% seen only once; the top ten take about 12%. What was sequenced was naive T cells sorted from blood. Receptors were obtained from a man over 45 in good health. CDR3s include the opening cysteine and the closing phenylalanine or tryptophan. D genes are given only for firm matches. Only some rows state a clone size, as once, few, many or a class for expanded clones.

D gene: TRBD2; V gene: TRBV5-1; J gene: TRBJ2-3; clone size: many; CDR3 DNA: TGCGCCAGCACCCTGAGGCTAGCGGATCCCTCAGATACGCAGTATTTT; CDR3 protein: CASTLRLADPSDTQYF
D gene: -; V gene: TRBV12-3/TRBV12-4; J gene: TRBJ2-1; clone size: many; CDR3 DNA: TGTGCCAGCACCCCCCGGCAGGACGCCTACAATGAGCAGTTCTTC; CDR3 protein: CASTPRQDAYNEQFF
D gene: TRBD1; V gene: TRBV10-3; J gene: TRBJ2-7; clone size: -; CDR3 DNA: TGTGCCATCAGTGGACAGGGGGCGGGATACGAGCAGTACTTC; CDR3 protein: CAISGQGAGYEQYF
D gene: TRBD1; V gene: TRBV6-1; J gene: TRBJ1-2; clone size: -; CDR3 DNA: TGTGCCAGCACTCCCGGACAGGGCCCGCGTGGCTACACCTTC; CDR3 protein: CASTPGQGPRGYTF
D gene: -; V gene: TRBV3-1; J gene: TRBJ2-5; clone size: many; CDR3 DNA: TGTGCCAGCAGCCAGTCGATCGGGGGGCTCCAAGAGACCCAGTACTTC; CDR3 protein: CASSQSIGGLQETQYF
D gene: TRBD2; V gene: TRBV9; J gene: TRBJ2-5; clone size: -; CDR3 DNA: TGTGCCAGCAGCACTCGACTAGCGGGAGAACAAGAGACCCAGTACTTC; CDR3 protein: CASSTRLAGEQETQYF
D gene: -; V gene: TRBV4-3; J gene: TRBJ1-2; clone size: many; CDR3 DNA: TGCGCCAGCAGCCAAGGAGGGAGAGGGAACTATGGCTACACCTTC; CDR3 protein: CASSQGGRGNYGYTF
D gene: -; V gene: TRBV2; J gene: TRBJ2-3; clone size: many; CDR3 DNA: TGTGCCAGCAGCGACCCTGGACAGCACACAGATACGCAGTATTTT; CDR3 protein: CASSDPGQHTDTQYF
D gene: -; V gene: TRBV12-3/TRBV12-4; J gene: TRBJ1-4; clone size: -; CDR3 DNA: TGTGCCAGCAGCTGGTCAGCGGGGCGAAGGACTAATGAAAAACTGTTTTTT; CDR3 protein: CASSWSAGRRTNEKLFF
D gene: TRBD2; V gene: TRBV6-2/TRBV6-3; J gene: TRBJ2-2; clone size: -; CDR3 DNA: TGTGCCAGCATTCCAGCCCCCGGGACTAGCGGGGGGTTCACCGGGGAGCTGTTTTTT; CDR3 protein: CASIPAPGTSGGFTGELFF
D gene: -; V gene: TRBV10-3; J gene: TRBJ2-7; clone size: -; CDR3 DNA: TGTGCCATCAGTGAGTCGACTCTAGGTCTCGAGCAGTACTTC; CDR3 protein: CAISESTLGLEQYF
D gene: -; V gene: TRBV29-1; J gene: TRBJ2-7; clone size: few; CDR3 DNA: TGCAGCGTTGAGGGTCGGGGTAACGCCTACGAGCAGTACTTC; CDR3 protein: CSVEGRGNAYEQYF
D gene: TRBD1; V gene: TRBV3-1; J gene: TRBJ2-7; clone size: -; CDR3 DNA: TGTGCCAGCAGCCAAGATTCCCTCGCAGGGGGCGAGCAGTACTTC; CDR3 protein: CASSQDSLAGGEQYF
D gene: TRBD1; V gene: TRBV15; J gene: TRBJ1-2; clone size: few; CDR3 DNA: TGTGCCACCAGCAGACCACCCGGACAGGCCGCCTATGGCTACACCTTC; CDR3 protein: CATSRPPGQAAYGYTF
D gene: -; V gene: TRBV27; J gene: TRBJ2-1; clone size: -; CDR3 DNA: TGTGCCAGCAGTATCTCGCGGGCGGAATTGCAGTTCTTC; CDR3 protein: CASSISRAELQFF
D gene: -; V gene: TRBV12-5; J gene: TRBJ2-7; clone size: -; CDR3 DNA: TGTGCTAGTGGTTTCCTGACGACCGGGAGCTCCTACGAGCAGTACTTC; CDR3 protein: CASGFLTTGSSYEQYF
D gene: TRBD1; V gene: TRBV7-3; J gene: TRBJ2-5; clone size: many; CDR3 DNA: TGTGCCAGCAGCGGGACAGGGTTAGAGACCCAGTACTTC; CDR3 protein: CASSGTGLETQYF
D gene: TRBD2; V gene: TRBV6-1; J gene: TRBJ2-1; clone size: few; CDR3 DNA: TGTGCCAGCAGCGGACTAGCGGGAGTCATAAGTGAGCAGTTCTTC; CDR3 protein: CASSGLAGVISEQFF
D gene: -; V gene: TRBV6-1; J gene: TRBJ2-7; clone size: -; CDR3 DNA: TGTGCCAGCGCATACTTAACAGTCAGCTCCTACGAGCAGTACTTC; CDR3 protein: CASAYLTVSSYEQYF
D gene: TRBD2; V gene: TRBV18; J gene: TRBJ2-3; clone size: -; CDR3 DNA: TGTGCCAGCTCACCAGGACTAGCGGGGACATCAGGGGATACGCAGTATTTT; CDR3 protein: CASSPGLAGTSGDTQYF
D gene: -; V gene: TRBV12-3/TRBV12-4; J gene: TRBJ2-7; clone size: -; CDR3 DNA: TGTGCCAGCAGTTTAAGAGGGAGCGAAAACGAGCAGTACTTC; CDR3 protein: CASSLRGSENEQYF
D gene: -; V gene: TRBV7-7; J gene: TRBJ2-2; clone size: few; CDR3 DNA: TGTGCTAGCAGCCCCACCAGGTCCGGGGAGCTGTTTTTT; CDR3 protein: CASSPTRSGELFF